This T cell receptor (beta chain) was sequenced for a study of blood T cell repertoires in COVID-19. As for the study in general: Sources were T cells, B-cell-depleted T cells, or PBMCs; the material itself was cDNA or gDNA.

The CDR3 length is 14 residues. V lost 1 base, J lost 10 bases, and 11 bases lay in between. Germline values: CDR1 SEHNR, CDR2 FQNEAQ (reference sequence). Clones were sequenced by immunoSEQ multiplex PCR, and TCRdb holds only the in-frame ones, with some missing. The table records 35,000 to 50,000 clones, 90% of them present only once. This sequence was found in a middle-aged man with active COVID-19. This sequence joins TRBV7-9 and TRBJ1-6, with a weak D call TRBD1 (6 bases). The sequenced sample was peripheral blood. The CDR3 loop reads CASSLEGGGSPLHF. CDR3 nucleotide sequence: TGTGCCAGCAGCTTAGAGGGGGGGGGATCACCCCTCCACTTT. Combining the CDR3 with reference TRBV7-9 and TRBJ1-6 gives the whole variable domain DTGVSQNPRHKITKRGQNVTFRCDPISEHNRLYWYRQTLGQGPEFLTYFQNEAQLEKSRLLSDRFSAERPKGSFSTLEIQRTEQGDSAMYLCASSLEGGGSPLHFGNGTRLTVT.